Shown below are 12 T cell receptor beta chains from a single sample sequenced in a study of shared clonotypes between healthy human individuals. Clones were read by immunoSEQ multiplex PCR, and TCRdb kept only the in-frame ones, dropping some. The sample has a few million clones, about 92% seen once. Material: naive CD4+ T cells from PBMCs. Subset given: CD45RA+ positively selected. All receptors come from a man in his late teens or twenties in good health. Some clones in this sample may be carry-over from other donors' samples.

A single count supports this clone. V is TRBV6-1 and J is TRBJ1-4; 8 bases agree with TRBD1. Germline lookup yields CDR1 MNHNS and CDR2 SASEGT. Trimming removed 5 bases from V and 4 bases from J; junction bases left unmatched: 3. The CDR3 has 14 amino acids. CDR3 DNA: TGTGCCAGCAGTCGGACAGGGATTAATGAAAAACTGTTTTTT. Translation: CASSRTGINEKLFF.

The chain links TRBV6-1 to TRBJ1-2, with D possibly matching TRBD1 (6 bases). This CDR3 has 12 amino acids. V lost 6 bases and J 8 bases, leaving 13 bases between the germline ends. Germline V gene lookup returns CDR1 MNHNS and CDR2 SASEGT. This CDR3 reads CASSPTGYGYTF. CDR3 nucleotides: TGTGCCAGCAGCCCGACAGGTTACGGCTACACCTTC.

The chain links TRBV28 to TRBJ1-2, with D possibly being TRBD1 (5 bases). The CDR3 consists of 11 residues. Germline lookup yields CDR1 MDHEN and CDR2 SYDVKM. The V end lost 11 bases, the J end lost 0 bases, and 7 bases lay between the germline ends. For the CDR3, the DNA is TGTGCCGCAGGGCCTAACTATGGCTACACCTTC. It yields the protein CAAGPNYGYTF.

As DNA, the CDR3 is TGTGCCAGCAGCTCGTTCAGATCCCAAGAGACCCAGTACTTC. Encoded protein: CASSSFRSQETQYF. The J gene is TRBJ2-5, the V gene TRBV2, with D unresolved. This CDR3 has 14 amino acids. CDR1 is SNHLY and CDR2 is FYNNEI in the germline V gene. Trimming cost V 6 bases and J 1 base, with 12 bases left between them.

The rearrangement joins TRBV6-5 to TRBJ2-1, with D maybe TRBD2 (5 bases). The CDR3 runs 11 residues. Trimming removed 2 bases from V and 11 bases from J, with 7 bases in between. Per the germline V gene, CDR1 is MNHEY and CDR2 is SVGAGI. Here the CDR3 reads CASSYLAQQFF. In nucleotides, the CDR3 is TGTGCCAGCAGTTACCTAGCTCAGCAGTTCTTC.

In DNA form, the CDR3 reads TGTGCCTGGAAAAGGACAGGGGTGCTCACAGATACGCAGTATTTT. Translating it yields CAWKRTGVLTDTQYF. The chain carries TRBV30 and TRBJ2-3, with 9 bases identical to TRBD1. Looked up from germline, CDR1 is GTSNPN and CDR2 is SVGIG (reference sequence). V lost 4 bases, J lost 2 bases, and 7 bases stayed unmatched. The CDR3 is made up of 15 amino acids.

The CDR3 sequence: CASSLRPGLAGEGFF. The CDR3 DNA sequence: TGTGCCAGTAGCCTTCGACCGGGACTAGCGGGAGAGGGGTTCTTC. The chain employs TRBV19 and TRBJ2-1; TRBD2 matches 14 bases. V lost 6 bases, J lost 15 bases, and 13 bases stayed unmatched. The CDR3 runs 15 residues. Per germline, CDR1 LNHDA and CDR2 SQIVND (reference sequence).

To note about this clone: This same CDR3 is encoded by further DNA sequences in the sample. The chain combines TRBV14 with TRBJ1-3; 7 bases are a match to TRBD1. V shed 2 bases, J shed 1 base, and the junction held 2 bases outside the gene matches. The CDR3 extends over 15 amino acids. Germline assignment: CDR1 SGHDN and CDR2 FVKESK. The CDR3 spells CASSQNRGSGNTIYF. The CDR3 DNA reads TGTGCCAGCAGCCAAAACAGGGGTTCTGGAAACACCATATATTTT.

V and J are TRBV6-1 and TRBJ1-4; a weak D match, TRBD1 (5 bases). CDR1 is MNHNS and CDR2 is SASEGT in the germline V gene. This CDR3 spans 14 amino acids. The ends were cut back, 0 bases at V and 7 bases at J, with 9 bases in the middle. CDR3 nucleotides: TGTGCCAGCAGTGAAGCGGGGGGTTTTGAAAAACTGTTTTTT. It yields the protein CASSEAGGFEKLFF.

The V call is TRBV11-2, the J call TRBJ2-3; the match to TRBD2 covers 9 bases. V shed 3 bases and J 4 bases; nucleotides not matched to a gene: 8. In germline, CDR1 is SGHAT, CDR2 FQNNGV. The CDR3 consists of 16 residues. This CDR3 is CASSFVAGAPADTQYF. CDR3 sequence (DNA): TGTGCCAGCAGCTTCGTAGCGGGAGCCCCCGCAGATACGCAGTATTTT.

On this clone itself: The sample contains more than one DNA sequence encoding this CDR3. J is TRBJ1-2 and V is TRBV6-5; tentatively, D is TRBD1 (5 bases). Germline lookup yields CDR1 MNHEY and CDR2 SVGAGI. The V end was cut by 4 bases, the J end by 2 bases, with 8 bases between. The CDR3 has 13 residues. CDR3 residues: CASSSAGNYGYTF. The CDR3 DNA follows: TGTGCCAGCAGTTCCGCAGGGAACTATGGCTACACCTTC.

This chain uses TRBV28 with TRBJ2-1, with D tentatively TRBD2 (5 bases). CDR3 length: 11 amino acids. V dropped 7 bases and J dropped 10 bases, with 11 bases sitting between them. From germline, CDR1 is MDHEN and CDR2 SYDVKM. This chain's CDR3 is CASIRGGEQFF. The CDR3 bases are TGTGCCAGCATCCGCGGAGGAGAGCAGTTCTTC.